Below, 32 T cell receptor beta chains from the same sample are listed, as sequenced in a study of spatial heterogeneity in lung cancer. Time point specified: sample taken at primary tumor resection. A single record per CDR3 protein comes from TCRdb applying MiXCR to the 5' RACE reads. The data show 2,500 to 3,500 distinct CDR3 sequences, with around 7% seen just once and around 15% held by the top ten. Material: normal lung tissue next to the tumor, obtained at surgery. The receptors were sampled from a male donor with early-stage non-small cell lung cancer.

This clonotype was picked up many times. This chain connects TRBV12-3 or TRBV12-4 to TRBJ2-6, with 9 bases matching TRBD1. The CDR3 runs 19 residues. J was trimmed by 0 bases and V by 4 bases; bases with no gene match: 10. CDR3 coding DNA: TGTGCCAGCAGTTCTAATACAGGGGGCGCTGGCTCTGGGGCCAACGTCCTGACTTTC. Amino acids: CASSSNTGGAGSGANVLTF.

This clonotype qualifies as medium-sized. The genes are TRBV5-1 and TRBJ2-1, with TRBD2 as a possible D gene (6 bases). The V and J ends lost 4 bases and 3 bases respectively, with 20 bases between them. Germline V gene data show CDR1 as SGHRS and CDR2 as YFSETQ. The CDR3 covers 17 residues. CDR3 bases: TGCGCCAGCAGCAGCGGATTTACTAGCACCATCTACAATGAGCAGTTCTTC. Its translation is CASSSGFTSTIYNEQFF.

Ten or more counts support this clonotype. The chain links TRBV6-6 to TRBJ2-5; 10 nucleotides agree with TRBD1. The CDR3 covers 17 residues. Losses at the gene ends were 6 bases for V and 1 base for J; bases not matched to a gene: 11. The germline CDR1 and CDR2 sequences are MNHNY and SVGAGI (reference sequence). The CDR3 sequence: CASSSGRTGGGQETQYF. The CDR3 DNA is TGTGCCAGCAGCAGCGGACGGACAGGGGGGGGCCAAGAGACCCAGTACTTC.

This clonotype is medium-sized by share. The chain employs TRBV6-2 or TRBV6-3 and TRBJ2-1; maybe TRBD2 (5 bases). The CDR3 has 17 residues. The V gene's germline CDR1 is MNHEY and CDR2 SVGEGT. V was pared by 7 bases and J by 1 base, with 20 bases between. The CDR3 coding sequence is TGTGCCAGCAACTATGCGGCCGGCGGGTATTCCTACAATGAGCAGTTCTTC. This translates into CASNYAAGGYSYNEQFF.

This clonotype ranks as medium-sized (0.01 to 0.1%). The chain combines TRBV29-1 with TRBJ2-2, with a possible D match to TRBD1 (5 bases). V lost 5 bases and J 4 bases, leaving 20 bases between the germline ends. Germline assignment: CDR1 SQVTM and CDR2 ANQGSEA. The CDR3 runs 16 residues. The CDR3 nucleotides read TGCAGCGTTTCCATTGGGGCCTTACGTGGCACCGGGGAGCTGTTTTTT. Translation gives CSVSIGALRGTGELFF.

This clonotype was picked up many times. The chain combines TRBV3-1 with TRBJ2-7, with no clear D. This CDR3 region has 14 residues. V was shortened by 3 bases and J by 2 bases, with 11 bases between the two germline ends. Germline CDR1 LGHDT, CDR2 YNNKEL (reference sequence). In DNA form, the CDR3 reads TGTGCCAGCAGCCAGGACGATATTGCCTACGAGCAGTACTTC. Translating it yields CASSQDDIAYEQYF.

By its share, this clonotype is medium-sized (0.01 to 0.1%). Written as DNA, the CDR3 is TGTGCCAGCGGCGCACCGGGACTAGCGGGTATCAGCACAGATACGCAGTATTTT. Translated: CASGAPGLAGISTDTQYF. The genes are TRBV6-6 and TRBJ2-3, with 12 positions matching TRBD2. V was clipped by 8 bases and J by 0 bases; unmatched bases: 12. From germline, CDR1 is MNHNY and CDR2 SVGAGI (reference sequence). The CDR3 totals 18 residues.

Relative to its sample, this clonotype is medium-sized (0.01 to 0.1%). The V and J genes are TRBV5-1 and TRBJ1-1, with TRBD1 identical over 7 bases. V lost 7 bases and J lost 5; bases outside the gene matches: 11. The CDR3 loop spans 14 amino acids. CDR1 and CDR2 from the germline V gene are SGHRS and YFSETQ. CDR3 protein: CASRHSTGKTEAFF. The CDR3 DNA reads TGCGCCAGCCGACACTCGACAGGGAAAACTGAAGCTTTCTTT.

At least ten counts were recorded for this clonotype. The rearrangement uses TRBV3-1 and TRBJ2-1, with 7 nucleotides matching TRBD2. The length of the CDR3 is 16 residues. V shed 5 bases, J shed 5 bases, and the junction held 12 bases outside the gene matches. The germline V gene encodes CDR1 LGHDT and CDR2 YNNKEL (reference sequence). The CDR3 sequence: CASSKWGGQAHNEQFF. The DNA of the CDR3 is TGTGCCAGCAGCAAGTGGGGGGGTCAGGCACACAATGAGCAGTTCTTC.

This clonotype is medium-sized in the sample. CDR3 region: CASSQDPSGGLNTEAFF. In DNA, the CDR3 is TGCGCCAGCAGCCAAGATCCGTCAGGGGGGTTGAACACTGAAGCTTTCTTT. J is TRBJ1-1 and V is TRBV4-1; TRBD1 agrees at 7 bases. This CDR3 comprises 17 residues. In germline, CDR1 is MGHRA, CDR2 YSYEKL. After removal of 0 bases from V and 0 bases from J, the junction contained 7 bases not matched to a gene.

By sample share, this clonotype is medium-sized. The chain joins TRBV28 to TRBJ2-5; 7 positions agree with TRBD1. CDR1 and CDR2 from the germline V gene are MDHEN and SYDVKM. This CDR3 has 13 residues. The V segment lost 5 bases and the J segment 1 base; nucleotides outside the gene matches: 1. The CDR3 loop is CASSGDSQETQYF. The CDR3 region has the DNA TGTGCCAGCAGTGGGGACAGCCAAGAGACCCAGTACTTC.

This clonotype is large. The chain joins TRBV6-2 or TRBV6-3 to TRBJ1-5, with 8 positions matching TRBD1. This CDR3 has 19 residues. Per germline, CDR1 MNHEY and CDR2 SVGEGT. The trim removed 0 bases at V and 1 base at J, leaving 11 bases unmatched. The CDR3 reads CASSYSRSDREQSNQPQHF. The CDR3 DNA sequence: TGTGCCAGCAGTTACTCGAGATCGGACAGGGAGCAAAGCAATCAGCCCCAGCATTTT.

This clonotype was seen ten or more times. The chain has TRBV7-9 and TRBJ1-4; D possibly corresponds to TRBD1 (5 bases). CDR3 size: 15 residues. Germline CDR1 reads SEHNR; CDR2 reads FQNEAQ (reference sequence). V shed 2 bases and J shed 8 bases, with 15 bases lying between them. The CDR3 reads CASSLMAGGREKLFF. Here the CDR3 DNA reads TGTGCCAGCAGCTTAATGGCTGGGGGTCGGGAAAAACTGTTTTTT.

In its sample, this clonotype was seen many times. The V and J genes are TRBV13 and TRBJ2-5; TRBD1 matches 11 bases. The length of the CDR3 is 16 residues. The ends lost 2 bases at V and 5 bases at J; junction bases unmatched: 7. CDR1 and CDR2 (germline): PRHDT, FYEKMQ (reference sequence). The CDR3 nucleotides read TGTGCCAGCAGCTTAAGTCGGACAGGGGGCGTTGAGACCCAGTACTTC. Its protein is CASSLSRTGGVETQYF.

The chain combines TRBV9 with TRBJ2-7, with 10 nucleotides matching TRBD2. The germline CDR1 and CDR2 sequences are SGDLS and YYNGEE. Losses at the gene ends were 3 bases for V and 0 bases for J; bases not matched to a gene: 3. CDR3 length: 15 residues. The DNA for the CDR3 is TGTGCCAGCAGCGAACTAGCGGGGCCCTCCTACGAGCAGTACTTC. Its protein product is CASSELAGPSYEQYF. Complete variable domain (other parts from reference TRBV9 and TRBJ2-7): DSGVTQTPKHLITATGQRVTLRCSPRSGDLSVYWYQQSLDQGLQFLIQYYNGEERAKGNILERFSAQQFPDLHSELNLSSLELGDSALYFCASSELAGPSYEQYFGPGTRLTVT.

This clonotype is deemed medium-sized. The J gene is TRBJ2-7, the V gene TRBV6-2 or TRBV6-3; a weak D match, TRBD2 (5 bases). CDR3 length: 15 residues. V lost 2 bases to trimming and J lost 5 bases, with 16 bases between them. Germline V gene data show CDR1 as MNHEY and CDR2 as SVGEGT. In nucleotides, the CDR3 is TGTGCCAGCAGTTACCCGGGAACCGCCAGGAACGAGCAGTACTTC. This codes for CASSYPGTARNEQYF.

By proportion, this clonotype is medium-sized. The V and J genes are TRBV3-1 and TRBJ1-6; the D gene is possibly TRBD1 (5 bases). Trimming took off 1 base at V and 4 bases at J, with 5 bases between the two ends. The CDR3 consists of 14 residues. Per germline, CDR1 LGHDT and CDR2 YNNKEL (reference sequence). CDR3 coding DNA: TGTGCCAGCAGCCAAGCAGGGTATAATTCACCCCTCCACTTT. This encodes CASSQAGYNSPLHF.

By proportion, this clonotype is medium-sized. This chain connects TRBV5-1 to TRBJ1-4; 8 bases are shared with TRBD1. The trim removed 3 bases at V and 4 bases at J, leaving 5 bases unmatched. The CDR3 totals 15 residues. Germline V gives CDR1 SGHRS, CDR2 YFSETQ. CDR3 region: CASSSTGDRNEKLFF. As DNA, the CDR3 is TGCGCCAGCAGCTCGACAGGGGACCGTAATGAAAAACTGTTTTTT.

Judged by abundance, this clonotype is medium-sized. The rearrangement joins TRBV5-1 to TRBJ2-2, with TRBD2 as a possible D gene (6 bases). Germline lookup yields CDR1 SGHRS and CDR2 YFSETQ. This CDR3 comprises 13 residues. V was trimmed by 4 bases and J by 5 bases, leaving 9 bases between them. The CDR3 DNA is TGCGCCAGCAGCCCCAGCGGGACCGGGGAGCTGTTTTTT. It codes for CASSPSGTGELFF.

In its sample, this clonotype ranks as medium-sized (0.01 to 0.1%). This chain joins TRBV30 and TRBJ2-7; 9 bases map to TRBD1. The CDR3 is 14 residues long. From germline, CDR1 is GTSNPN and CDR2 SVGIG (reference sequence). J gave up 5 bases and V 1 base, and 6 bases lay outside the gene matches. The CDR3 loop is CAWSAGTGRNEQYF. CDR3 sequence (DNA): TGTGCCTGGAGTGCCGGGACAGGGCGCAACGAGCAGTACTTC.

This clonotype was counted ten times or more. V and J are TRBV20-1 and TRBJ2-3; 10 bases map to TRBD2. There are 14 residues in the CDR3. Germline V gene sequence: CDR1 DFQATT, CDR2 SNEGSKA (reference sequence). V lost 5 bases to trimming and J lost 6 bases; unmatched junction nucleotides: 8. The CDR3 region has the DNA TGCAGTGCTGCGGGACTAGCGTCCGCCGATACGCAGTATTTT. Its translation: CSAAGLASADTQYF.

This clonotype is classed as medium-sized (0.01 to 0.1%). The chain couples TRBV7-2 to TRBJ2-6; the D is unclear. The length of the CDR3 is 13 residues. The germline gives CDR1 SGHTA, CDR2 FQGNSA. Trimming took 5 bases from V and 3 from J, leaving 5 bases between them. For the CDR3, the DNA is TGTGCCAGCAGCGAACTTGGGGCCAACGTCCTGACTTTC. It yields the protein CASSELGANVLTF. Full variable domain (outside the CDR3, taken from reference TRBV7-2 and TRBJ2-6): GAGVSQSPSNKVTEKGKDVELRCDPISGHTALYWYRQSLGQGLEFLIYFQGNSAPDKSGLPSDRFSAERTGGSVSTLTIQRTQQEDSAVYLCASSELGANVLTFGAGSRLTVL.

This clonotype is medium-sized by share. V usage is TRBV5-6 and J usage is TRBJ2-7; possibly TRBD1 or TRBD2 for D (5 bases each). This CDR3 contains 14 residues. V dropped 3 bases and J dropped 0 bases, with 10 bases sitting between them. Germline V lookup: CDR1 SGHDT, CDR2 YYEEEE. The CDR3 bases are TGTGCCAGCAGCTGGGGGTCTAGCTCCTACGAGCAGTACTTC. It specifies CASSWGSSSYEQYF.

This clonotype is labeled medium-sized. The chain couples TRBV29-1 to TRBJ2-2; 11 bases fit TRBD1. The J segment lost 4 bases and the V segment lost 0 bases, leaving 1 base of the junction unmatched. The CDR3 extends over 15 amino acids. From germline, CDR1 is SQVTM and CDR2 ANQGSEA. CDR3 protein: CSVEEDRGLTGELFF. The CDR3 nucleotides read TGCAGCGTTGAAGAGGACAGGGGGCTCACCGGGGAGCTGTTTTTT.

CDR3 in DNA: TGTGCCAGCAGTTTATCGGCAGGGGACGACTATGGCTACACCTTC. It is translated as CASSLSAGDDYGYTF. This rearrangement joins TRBV27 to TRBJ1-2; weak D call: TRBD1 (6 bases). The germline V gene has CDR1 MNHEY and CDR2 SMNVEV (reference sequence). V lost 0 bases and J lost 3, with 11 bases in between. CDR3 length: 15 residues.

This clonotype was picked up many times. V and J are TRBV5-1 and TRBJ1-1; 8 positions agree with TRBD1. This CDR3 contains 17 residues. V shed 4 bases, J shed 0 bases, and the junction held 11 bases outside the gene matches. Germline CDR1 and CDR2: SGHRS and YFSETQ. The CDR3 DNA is TGCGCCAGCAGCCCTGGACAGGGAACGGTAATGAACACTGAAGCTTTCTTT. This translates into CASSPGQGTVMNTEAFF. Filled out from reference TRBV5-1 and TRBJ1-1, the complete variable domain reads KAGVTQTPRYLIKTRGQQVTLSCSPISGHRSVSWYQQTPGQGLQFLFEYFSETQRNKGNFPGRFSGRQFSNSRSEMNVSTLELGDSALYLCASSPGQGTVMNTEAFFGQGTRLTVV.

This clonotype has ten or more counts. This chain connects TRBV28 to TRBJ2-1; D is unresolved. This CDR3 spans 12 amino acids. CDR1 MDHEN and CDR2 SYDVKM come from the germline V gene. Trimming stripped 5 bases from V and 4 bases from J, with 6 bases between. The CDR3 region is CASSQKYNEQFF. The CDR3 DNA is TGTGCCAGCAGTCAAAAATACAATGAGCAGTTCTTC.

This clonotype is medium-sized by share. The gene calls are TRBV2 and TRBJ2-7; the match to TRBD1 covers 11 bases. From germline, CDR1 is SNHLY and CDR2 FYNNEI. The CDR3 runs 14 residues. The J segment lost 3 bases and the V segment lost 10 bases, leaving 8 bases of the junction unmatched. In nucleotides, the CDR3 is TGTGCCACCGGACCCGGGACAGGGGGCTACGAGCAGTACTTC. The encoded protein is CATGPGTGGYEQYF. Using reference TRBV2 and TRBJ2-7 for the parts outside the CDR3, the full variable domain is EPEVTQTPSHQVTQMGQEVILRCVPISNHLYFYWYRQILGQKVEFLVSFYNNEISEKSEIFDDQFSVERPDGSNFTLKIRSTKLEDSAMYFCATGPGTGGYEQYFGPGTRLTVT.

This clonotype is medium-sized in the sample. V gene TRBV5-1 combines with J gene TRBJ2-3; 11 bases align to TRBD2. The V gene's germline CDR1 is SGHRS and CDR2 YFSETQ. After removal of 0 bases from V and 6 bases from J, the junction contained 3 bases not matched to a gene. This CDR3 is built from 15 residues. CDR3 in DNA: TGCGCCAGCAGCTTGGGACTAGCGGGGCTGGATACGCAGTATTTT. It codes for CASSLGLAGLDTQYF.

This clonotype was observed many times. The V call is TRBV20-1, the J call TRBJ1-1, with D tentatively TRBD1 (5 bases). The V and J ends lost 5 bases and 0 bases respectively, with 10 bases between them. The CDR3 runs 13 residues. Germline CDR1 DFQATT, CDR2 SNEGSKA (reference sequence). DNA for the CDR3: TGCAGTGCTCGACAGTTCGTGAACACTGAAGCTTTCTTT. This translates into CSARQFVNTEAFF.

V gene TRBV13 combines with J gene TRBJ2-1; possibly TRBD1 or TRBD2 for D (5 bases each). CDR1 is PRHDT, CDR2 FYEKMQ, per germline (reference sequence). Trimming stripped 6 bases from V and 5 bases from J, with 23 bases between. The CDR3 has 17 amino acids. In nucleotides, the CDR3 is TGTGCCAGCAGTCCCGCAGTGGGGCCGGGGTTCCACAATGAGCAGTTCTTC. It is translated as CASSPAVGPGFHNEQFF.

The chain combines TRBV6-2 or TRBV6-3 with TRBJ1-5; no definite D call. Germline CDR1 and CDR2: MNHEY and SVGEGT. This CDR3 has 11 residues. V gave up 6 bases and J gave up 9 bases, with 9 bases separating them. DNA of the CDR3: TGTGCCAGCAGCTACCGTGGGCCCCAGCATTTT. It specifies CASSYRGPQHF.